These T cell receptor beta chains were read from a single sample in a study of T cell changes during pregnancy in multiple sclerosis. The assay was immunoSEQ multiplex PCR, and TCRdb's table has in-frame clones only and misses some. Here the sample spans some 60,000 clones, around 90% being singletons. Sequencing was performed on peripheral blood, taken in the third trimester of pregnancy. The receptors come from a female donor in good health, enrolled as a control in a pregnancy study. Both conserved end residues are part of each CDR3. Fields, in order: V gene, J gene, D gene, CDR3 protein, CDR3 DNA. A D gene is named only where the DNA matches it firmly.

v_gene: TRBV7-3; j_gene: TRBJ2-7; d_gene: -; CDR3aa: CASSQQGGGSYEQYF; CDR3nt: TGTGCCAGCAGCCAACAGGGGGGAGGGTCCTACGAGCAGTACTTC
v_gene: TRBV7-6; j_gene: TRBJ2-7; d_gene: TRBD1; CDR3aa: CASSLWPSKGQIYEQYF; CDR3nt: TGTGCCAGCAGCTTGTGGCCTTCAAAGGGACAGATCTACGAGCAGTACTTC
v_gene: TRBV6-6; j_gene: TRBJ2-5; d_gene: TRBD1; CDR3aa: CASSYPFGQGPRTQYF; CDR3nt: TGTGCCAGCAGTTACCCCTTCGGACAGGGTCCTCGGACCCAGTACTTC
v_gene: TRBV5-4; j_gene: TRBJ2-1; d_gene: TRBD2; CDR3aa: CASTPEAGDNEQFF; CDR3nt: TGTGCCAGCACCCCCGAGGCGGGGGACAATGAGCAGTTCTTC
v_gene: TRBV7-2; j_gene: TRBJ1-2; d_gene: -; CDR3aa: CASSLGPWTEDGYTF; CDR3nt: TGTGCCAGCAGCTTAGGCCCATGGACAGAAGATGGCTACACCTTC
v_gene: TRBV27; j_gene: TRBJ2-7; d_gene: TRBD2; CDR3aa: CASSWTGLAATQATYEQYF; CDR3nt: TGTGCCAGCAGCTGGACGGGACTAGCGGCCACGCAAGCTACCTACGAGCAGTACTTC
v_gene: TRBV10-1; j_gene: TRBJ2-1; d_gene: -; CDR3aa: CASTGRPEDEQFF; CDR3nt: TGCGCCAGCACGGGGAGGCCCGAGGATGAGCAGTTCTTC
v_gene: TRBV7-9; j_gene: TRBJ2-1; d_gene: TRBD2; CDR3aa: CASSSGLAGVRYEQFF; CDR3nt: TGTGCCAGCAGCTCGGGACTAGCGGGAGTTCGGTATGAGCAGTTCTTC
v_gene: TRBV5-1; j_gene: TRBJ2-1; d_gene: TRBD2; CDR3aa: CASRIGERGNEQFF; CDR3nt: TGCGCCAGCAGAATCGGCGAGCGGGGCAATGAGCAGTTCTTC
v_gene: TRBV13; j_gene: TRBJ2-1; d_gene: TRBD2; CDR3aa: CASSMGLAGYNEQFF; CDR3nt: TGTGCCAGCAGCATGGGCCTAGCGGGATATAATGAGCAGTTCTTC